This entry lists 26 T cell receptor beta chains sequenced from one sample in a study of identifying expanded T cells in peripheral blood (dated by TCRdb to between 2018 and 2020). Library method: the immunoSEQ multiplex PCR assay. TCRdb stores this immuneACCESS table with in-frame sequences only. Part of the clones is absent; in the studies checked, under half of the shortfall reflects unresolved V genes, and no reason is known for the rest. The sample table holds roughly 120,000 clones, of which 88% were seen once. The ten largest clones add up to under 9% of the sample. Sequencing input: blood. Receptor source: a person aged 18 to 75 in good health.

The gene calls are TRBV11-2 and TRBJ1-2; D is unclear. The CDR3 loop spans 13 amino acids. V was pared by 1 base and J by 3 bases, with 6 bases between. Germline V gene sequence: CDR1 SGHAT, CDR2 FQNNGV. The CDR3 DNA is TGTGCCAGCAGCTTAGCGGGAGACTATGGCTACACCTTC. Translating gives CASSLAGDYGYTF.

The chain has TRBV14 and TRBJ2-7; tentatively, D is TRBD1 or TRBD2 (5 bases each). Trimming removed 7 bases at V and 0 bases at J, with 13 bases between. Germline V gives CDR1 SGHDN, CDR2 FVKESK. The CDR3 has 14 residues. Here the CDR3 reads CASNRGGSSYEQYF. The CDR3 DNA follows: TGTGCCAGCAACCGGGGCGGAAGCTCCTACGAGCAGTACTTC.

The rearrangement joins TRBV28 to TRBJ1-4, with D maybe TRBD1 (6 bases). V lost 6 bases and J 3 bases, leaving 20 bases between the germline ends. Germline CDR1 is MDHEN and CDR2 is SYDVKM. There are 17 residues in the CDR3. The CDR3 protein is CASSPPTGALANEKLFF. CDR3 in DNA: TGTGCCAGCAGCCCACCAACGGGGGCGCTGGCTAATGAAAAACTGTTTTTT.

The chain carries TRBV2 and TRBJ2-7, with D possibly being TRBD1 (5 bases). Per the germline V gene, CDR1 is SNHLY and CDR2 is FYNNEI. Trimming took off 3 bases at V and 6 bases at J, with 9 bases between the two ends. CDR3 length equals 12 residues. CDR3 residues: CASSDQGGEQYF. CDR3 coding DNA: TGTGCCAGCAGTGATCAGGGTGGCGAGCAGTACTTC.

This clone was seen more than once but under ten times. The V and J genes are TRBV6-6 and TRBJ2-1; TRBD2 matches 12 bases. The CDR3 spans 15 residues. V trimming: 6 bases; J trimming: 6 bases; junction bases outside the gene matches: 6. CDR1 is MNHNY, CDR2 SVGAGI, per germline (reference sequence). The CDR3 region is CASSQLAGGFNEQFF. The CDR3 nucleotides are TGTGCCAGCAGCCAACTAGCGGGAGGATTCAATGAGCAGTTCTTC.

This clone appeared a single time. This sequence joins TRBV9 and TRBJ2-1; 14 bases fit TRBD2. V dropped 2 bases and J dropped 10; count of bases not matched to a gene: 8. Germline lookup yields CDR1 SGDLS and CDR2 YYNGEE. CDR3 length: 16 amino acids. The CDR3 region has the DNA TGTGCCAGCAGCGTCTCCGGGACTAGCGGGAGAGAGGAGCAGTTCTTC. It specifies CASSVSGTSGREEQFF. The entire variable domain, with the rest obtained from reference TRBV9 and TRBJ2-1, is as follows: DSGVTQTPKHLITATGQRVTLRCSPRSGDLSVYWYQQSLDQGLQFLIQYYNGEERAKGNILERFSAQQFPDLHSELNLSSLELGDSALYFCASSVSGTSGREEQFFGPGTRLTVL.

The chain joins TRBV19 to TRBJ2-7; 9 bases map to TRBD1. Germline loops: CDR1 LNHDA, CDR2 SQIVND (reference sequence). The CDR3 runs 13 residues. V trimming: 5 bases; J trimming: 3 bases; junction bases outside the gene matches: 2. The CDR3 reads CASSAGQGYEQYF. CDR3 DNA: TGTGCCAGTAGTGCGGGACAGGGCTACGAGCAGTACTTC.

The V call is TRBV6-6, the J call TRBJ2-1, with a possible D match to TRBD1 (6 bases). With 1 base removed from V and 10 bases from J, the gap between germline ends came to 11 bases. This CDR3 spans 13 amino acids. Germline V gives CDR1 MNHNY, CDR2 SVGAGI (reference sequence). CDR3 amino acids: CASSYYSQGEQFF. CDR3 in DNA: TGTGCCAGCAGTTACTATTCCCAGGGGGAGCAGTTCTTC.

The CDR3 sequence: CSAQNDTQYF. The CDR3 nucleotides read TGCAGTGCCCAGAATGATACGCAGTATTTT. The chain carries TRBV20-1 and TRBJ2-3; no firm D call. The CDR3 consists of 10 residues. CDR1 is DFQATT and CDR2 is SNEGSKA in the germline V gene (reference sequence). V lost 6 bases to trimming and J lost 6 bases, with 7 bases between them.

This clone was found a few times. V usage is TRBV4-1 and J usage is TRBJ2-7; weak D call: TRBD1 (5 bases). Between the trimmed V and J ends, which lost 6 bases and 4 bases, there was a span of 16 bases. Germline assignment: CDR1 MGHRA and CDR2 YSYEKL. This CDR3 has 14 amino acids. As DNA, the CDR3 is TGCGCCAGCAGTCCCCAGGGTGGGGATTACGAGCAGTACTTC. Amino acids: CASSPQGGDYEQYF.

This chain links TRBV19 with TRBJ2-7; D is uncertain. The CDR3 extends over 12 amino acids. The V gene's germline CDR1 is LNHDA and CDR2 SQIVND (reference sequence). V lost 6 bases to trimming and J lost 5 bases, with 11 bases between them. The CDR3 region has the DNA TGTGCCAGTAGGGGATCACTCAACGAGCAGTACTTC. Protein sequence: CASRGSLNEQYF.

This clone was found once. The gene calls are TRBV11-3 and TRBJ2-7; no definite D call. CDR3 length equals 13 residues. V lost 3 bases and J lost 4, with 10 bases in between. The V gene's germline CDR1 is SGHNT and CDR2 YENEEA. DNA for the CDR3: TGTGCCAGCAGCTTTTCGGACGGTTACGAGCAGTACTTC. As protein: CASSFSDGYEQYF. The variable domain in full, completed from reference TRBV11-3 and TRBJ2-7, reads EAGVVQSPRYKIIEKKQPVAFWCNPISGHNTLYWYLQNLGQGPELLIRYENEEAVDDSQLPKDRFSAERLKGVDSTLKIQPAELGDSAVYLCASSFSDGYEQYFGPGTRLTVT.

This clone was found once. This chain connects TRBV19 to TRBJ2-3; D gene uncertain. The V and J ends lost 5 bases and 9 bases respectively, with 15 bases between them. Germline V lookup: CDR1 LNHDA, CDR2 SQIVND (reference sequence). The CDR3 spans 13 residues. The CDR3 DNA follows: TGTGCCAGTAGTTCTCAACAAACGTCGACGCAGTATTTT. Translating gives CASSSQQTSTQYF.

V is TRBV7-2 and J is TRBJ1-2; 9 bases agree with TRBD1. Germline V gives CDR1 SGHTA, CDR2 FQGNSA. This CDR3 region has 14 residues. The ends lost 5 bases at V and 7 bases at J; junction bases unmatched: 8. The CDR3 bases are TGTGCCAGCAGCAAGGGACAGGGTTTACCTGGCTACACCTTC. Translated: CASSKGQGLPGYTF.

J is TRBJ1-2 and V is TRBV6-6; 8 nucleotides agree with TRBD1. Germline V lookup: CDR1 MNHNY, CDR2 SVGAGI (reference sequence). The CDR3 consists of 14 residues. The trim removed 4 bases at V and 11 bases at J, leaving 12 bases unmatched. CDR3 sequence (DNA): TGTGCCAGCAGTTGGGGACAGGCGATTCGGCGTTACACCTTC. Translated: CASSWGQAIRRYTF.

The chain employs TRBV5-8 and TRBJ2-3; D gene ambiguous. This CDR3 region has 12 residues. The germline V gene encodes CDR1 SGHTS and CDR2 YDEGEE. The V end was cut by 6 bases, the J end by 9 bases, with 14 bases between. This CDR3 is CASTPRTDTQYF. The CDR3 nucleotides are TGTGCCAGCACCCCGCGGACGGACACGCAGTATTTT.

The chain joins TRBV28 to TRBJ1-2; tentative D call: TRBD1 (5 bases). V was cut by 5 bases and J by 1 base, with 8 bases left in between. Germline V CDR1 and CDR2: MDHEN, SYDVKM. The CDR3 loop spans 13 amino acids. CDR3: CASSVQGNYGYTF. CDR3 coding DNA: TGTGCCAGCAGTGTTCAGGGTAACTATGGCTACACCTTC.

The chain couples TRBV7-8 to TRBJ2-2; 7 bases are a match to TRBD1. Germline CDR1 reads SGHVS; CDR2 reads FQNEAQ. V dropped 7 bases and J dropped 2; count of bases not matched to a gene: 7. The CDR3 consists of 15 residues. The DNA for the CDR3 is TGTGCCAGCACACAGGACAGGCTTAACACCGGGGAGCTGTTTTTT. Its translation: CASTQDRLNTGELFF.

This chain connects TRBV2 to TRBJ2-4; 10 nucleotides agree with TRBD2. V lost 8 bases, J lost 8 bases, and 12 bases stayed unmatched. There are 15 residues in the CDR3. Germline CDR1 SNHLY, CDR2 FYNNEI. The CDR3: CASDIAGGRRDIQYF. Here the CDR3 DNA reads TGTGCCAGCGATATAGCGGGGGGACGAAGAGACATTCAGTACTTC.

The chain has TRBV5-6 and TRBJ1-2, with 7 bases aligning to TRBD1. The V gene end was trimmed by 5 bases and the J gene end by 9 bases; junction bases not matched to a gene: 10. The CDR3 sequence is 13 residues long. The germline CDR1 and CDR2 sequences are SGHDT and YYEEEE. The CDR3 reads CASRPDRSSSYTF. The CDR3 DNA reads as TGTGCCAGCAGGCCGGACAGGTCCTCGAGCTACACCTTC.

The chain joins TRBV7-2 to TRBJ2-6; TRBD2 might be the D (6 bases). Germline lookup yields CDR1 SGHTA and CDR2 FQGNSA. With 1 base removed from V and 2 bases from J, the gap between germline ends came to 12 bases. The length of the CDR3 is 17 residues. The CDR3 loop reads CASSLGVGGTGANVLTF. DNA of the CDR3: TGTGCCAGCAGCTTAGGGGTCGGCGGGACTGGGGCCAACGTCCTGACTTTC. The complete variable domain, with remaining parts taken from reference TRBV7-2 and TRBJ2-6, reads GAGVSQSPSNKVTEKGKDVELRCDPISGHTALYWYRQSLGQGLEFLIYFQGNSAPDKSGLPSDRFSAERTGGSVSTLTIQRTQQEDSAVYLCASSLGVGGTGANVLTFGAGSRLTVL.

CDR3 bases: TGCGCCAGCAGCCCTGGGGGGGCGGGGCAGCCCCAGCATTTT. Its translation is CASSPGGAGQPQHF. The rearrangement links TRBV5-1 to TRBJ1-5, with a weak D call TRBD1 (6 bases). V gave up 4 bases and J gave up 7 bases, with 15 bases separating them. Germline V gene sequence: CDR1 SGHRS, CDR2 YFSETQ. The CDR3 is 14 amino acids.

In its sample, this clone was seen once. The V and J genes are TRBV19 and TRBJ2-1; 10 nucleotides align to TRBD2. Trimming took 7 bases from V and 0 from J; bases not matched to a gene: 12. This CDR3 has 18 amino acids. Germline V gene lookup returns CDR1 LNHDA and CDR2 SQIVND (reference sequence). The CDR3 sequence is CASTRTAGGPSSYNEQFF. Here the CDR3 DNA reads TGTGCCAGTACCCGGACAGCGGGAGGGCCGAGCTCCTACAATGAGCAGTTCTTC.

This clone was counted once. This chain joins TRBV4-1 and TRBJ2-2, with D uncertain. There are 16 residues in the CDR3. Trimming took 1 base from V and 5 from J, leaving 14 bases between them. Germline values: CDR1 MGHRA, CDR2 YSYEKL. The CDR3: CASSQVWSSSTGELFF. The CDR3 nucleotides are TGCGCCAGCAGCCAAGTGTGGAGTAGCTCAACCGGGGAGCTGTTTTTT.

The chain joins TRBV27 to TRBJ1-2; tentative D call: TRBD1 (6 bases). CDR1 MNHEY and CDR2 SMNVEV come from the germline V gene (reference sequence). Trimming shortened V by 5 bases and J by 4 bases, and 17 bases separated the two germline ends. The CDR3 is made up of 15 amino acids. CDR3 region: CASSQDRNRVYGYTF. For the CDR3, the DNA is TGTGCCAGCAGTCAGGACAGAAATCGGGTCTATGGCTACACCTTC.

This clone has a single count. This rearrangement joins TRBV7-2 to TRBJ2-7, with D unclear. V lost 5 bases and J 0 bases, leaving 5 bases between the germline ends. From germline, CDR1 is SGHTA and CDR2 FQGNSA. This CDR3 comprises 12 residues. CDR3 sequence: CASSRPSYEQYF. In nucleotides, the CDR3 is TGTGCCAGCAGCCGCCCCTCCTACGAGCAGTACTTC.